The clone carrying this T cell receptor beta chain was picked up one time. The data were taken from a study of cytomegalovirus exposure and HLA in healthy donors. The PCR used 60 Vbeta and 13 Jbeta primers. Assay: immunoSEQ multiplex PCR; the TCRdb copy retains only in-frame clones and omits some. The sample records around 100,000 clones, about four fifths being singletons. The TCR sequence derives from a woman aged 18 to 35 in good health and CMV-seropositive. Sequencing used PBMCs.

CDR3 region: CATSRAGTSYGYTF. CDR3 in DNA: TGTGCCACCAGCAGGGCCGGGACAAGCTATGGCTACACCTTC. The chain joins TRBV15 to TRBJ1-2; the D gene is possibly TRBD1 (6 bases). Trimming removed 3 bases from V and 4 bases from J, with 12 bases in between. Germline loops: CDR1 LNHNV, CDR2 YYDKDF (reference sequence). The CDR3 spans 14 residues.